These 25 T cell receptor beta chains were sequenced from one sample in a study of identical twins. From the 5' RACE reads, TCRdb called clonotypes with MiXCR, one entry per CDR3 protein. This table has 200,000 or so distinct CDR3 sequences, around 6.8% appearing once. The data also belong to a second study, concerning yellow fever vaccine responses in identical twins.

Sequences were obtained from memory (CD45RO+) T cells sorted from blood. These receptors were collected from a woman aged 18-35 years in good health.

This clonotype came up a few times. The chain couples TRBV3-1 to TRBJ2-3; TRBD2 aligns across 10 bases. With V trimmed by 4 bases and J by 5 bases, 9 bases remained unmatched. The CDR3 consists of 16 residues. Per the germline V gene, CDR1 is LGHDT and CDR2 is YNNKEL (reference sequence). The CDR3 reads CASSLSGRAFVDTQYF. The DNA for the CDR3 is TGTGCCAGCAGCCTCAGCGGGAGGGCCTTTGTAGATACGCAGTATTTT.

This clonotype was seen ten or more times. The V and J genes are TRBV20-1 and TRBJ2-2, with D tentatively TRBD1 (6 bases). Germline assignment: CDR1 DFQATT and CDR2 SNEGSKA (reference sequence). The CDR3 totals 17 residues. The V and J ends lost 1 base and 4 bases respectively, with 19 bases between them. This CDR3 is CSARGSGAAHLTGELFF. The CDR3 DNA reads TGCAGTGCTAGAGGTTCAGGGGCTGCGCATCTCACCGGGGAGCTGTTTTTT.

The V call is TRBV11-2, the J call TRBJ2-7, with D possibly being TRBD1 (5 bases). CDR1 is SGHAT, CDR2 FQNNGV, per germline. This CDR3 contains 17 residues. V lost 0 bases and J 2 bases, leaving 17 bases between the germline ends. The CDR3 reads CASSLEGWAGPTYEQYF. CDR3 bases: TGTGCCAGCAGCTTAGAAGGTTGGGCAGGGCCAACCTACGAGCAGTACTTC.

In this sample, this clonotype turned up many times. The chain employs TRBV27 and TRBJ1-1; a weak D match, TRBD1 (5 bases). The CDR3 runs to 14 residues. Germline assignment: CDR1 MNHEY and CDR2 SMNVEV (reference sequence). Trimming removed 5 bases at V and 2 bases at J, with 12 bases between. The CDR3 loop is CASSPSGANTEAFF. The DNA of the CDR3 is TGTGCCAGCAGTCCCTCCGGGGCAAACACTGAAGCTTTCTTT.

V is TRBV30 and J is TRBJ2-5; D uncertain. Trimming left V 0 bases short and J 11 bases short, with 16 bases between. The CDR3 has 13 residues. The germline V gene has CDR1 GTSNPN and CDR2 SVGIG (reference sequence). CDR3 coding DNA: TGTGCCTGGAGTGTAGTCCGACAAGGAGTGCAGTACTTC. Its protein product is CAWSVVRQGVQYF.

This clonotype showed up many times. The chain uses TRBV28 and TRBJ1-1; 8 nucleotides agree with TRBD1. Looked up from germline, CDR1 is MDHEN and CDR2 is SYDVKM. The junction had 5 bases not matched to a gene; V was cut back by 2 bases and J by 6 bases. CDR3 length equals 14 residues. The CDR3 coding sequence is TGTGCCAGCAGTTTACCGACAGGGGCGTCTGAAGCTTTCTTT. This codes for CASSLPTGASEAFF.

This clonotype was detected a few times. This chain uses TRBV24-1 with TRBJ1-5; 7 positions agree with TRBD1. The CDR3 extends over 13 amino acids. With 6 bases clipped from V and 5 bases from J, the junction kept 3 bases outside the gene matches. Germline loops: CDR1 KGHDR, CDR2 SFDVKD. CDR3 sequence (DNA): TGTGCCACCAGTCAGGGGGGTCATCAGCCCCAGCATTTT. Protein: CATSQGGHQPQHF.

The V and J genes are TRBV6-1 and TRBJ2-5; tentatively, D is TRBD1 (5 bases). Looked up from germline, CDR1 is MNHNS and CDR2 is SASEGT. Trimming shortened V by 8 bases and J by 5 bases, and 21 bases separated the two germline ends. The CDR3 consists of 15 residues. The CDR3 region is CASSPRRGTEETQYF. Here the CDR3 DNA reads TGTGCCAGCTCGCCGCGTAGGGGAACTGAGGAGACCCAGTACTTC.

This clonotype was counted at least ten times. V and J are TRBV6-1 and TRBJ2-3, with TRBD2 identical over 11 bases. This CDR3 has 15 amino acids. The V segment lost 6 bases and the J segment 2 bases; nucleotides outside the gene matches: 4. Germline V gene lookup returns CDR1 MNHNS and CDR2 SASEGT. The CDR3 coding sequence is TGTGCCAGCAGACGACTAGCGGGGAACACAGATACGCAGTATTTT. This encodes CASRRLAGNTDTQYF.

This clonotype was seen ten or more times. This rearrangement joins TRBV10-3 to TRBJ2-3; TRBD1 matches 8 bases. Germline-derived CDR1 and CDR2 are ENHRY and SYGVKD. CDR3 length equals 16 residues. After removal of 6 bases from V and 2 bases from J, the junction contained 10 bases not matched to a gene. The CDR3 sequence is CAIRQNTGGFTDTQYF. CDR3 sequence (DNA): TGTGCCATCAGACAAAATACAGGGGGATTCACAGATACGCAGTATTTT.

This clonotype was observed a few times. The rearrangement uses TRBV29-1 and TRBJ1-3, with 8 bases identical to TRBD1. CDR1 and CDR2 (germline): SQVTM, ANQGSEA. CDR3 length: 15 amino acids. V shed 6 bases, J shed 6 bases, and the junction held 13 bases outside the gene matches. The CDR3, as DNA: TGCAGCGTGGCGGACAGGGTCTCTCTGGAAAACACCATATATTTT. The encoded protein is CSVADRVSLENTIYF.

This clonotype came up many times. The chain joins TRBV7-9 to TRBJ2-1; TRBD2 is a possible D gene (5 bases). V was clipped by 0 bases and J by 10 bases, with 10 bases between them. Germline V gives CDR1 SEHNR, CDR2 FQNEAQ (reference sequence). The CDR3 is made up of 13 amino acids. CDR3 in amino acids: CASSLAGAPEQFF. In DNA form, the CDR3 reads TGTGCCAGCAGCTTAGCGGGAGCCCCCGAGCAGTTCTTC.

The chain uses TRBV6-1 and TRBJ1-6, with unresolved D. Per germline, CDR1 MNHNS and CDR2 SASEGT. V lost 2 bases and J lost 7, with 3 bases in between. The CDR3 has 12 residues. CDR3 region: CASSERNSPLHF. CDR3 in DNA: TGTGCCAGCAGTGAACGGAATTCACCCCTCCACTTT.

The chain links TRBV27 to TRBJ2-6; 11 nucleotides match TRBD2. The trim removed 6 bases at V and 2 bases at J, leaving 6 bases unmatched. The CDR3 consists of 17 residues. The V gene's germline CDR1 is MNHEY and CDR2 SMNVEV (reference sequence). The CDR3 here is CASRKTSGEAGANVLTF. DNA for the CDR3: TGTGCCAGCAGGAAGACTAGCGGGGAAGCTGGGGCCAACGTCCTGACTTTC.

This chain uses TRBV7-9 with TRBJ2-3, with 7 nucleotides matching TRBD2. CDR1 SEHNR and CDR2 FQNEAQ come from the germline V gene (reference sequence). The CDR3 spans 16 residues. The junction had 9 bases not matched to a gene; V was cut back by 3 bases and J by 3 bases. This CDR3 reads CASSFPRLAGTDTQYF. The CDR3 coding sequence is TGTGCCAGCAGCTTCCCGAGACTAGCTGGGACAGATACGCAGTATTTT.

This clonotype was observed many times. V and J are TRBV5-4 and TRBJ2-7, with D perhaps TRBD1 (5 bases). Per the germline V gene, CDR1 is SGHNT and CDR2 is YYREEE (reference sequence). The CDR3 sequence is 14 residues long. Trimming took off 1 base at V and 2 bases at J, with 10 bases between the two ends. CDR3 nucleotide sequence: TGTGCCAGCAGCTTGCAGGGCAGGGCCTACGAGCAGTACTTC. Encoded protein: CASSLQGRAYEQYF.

The rearrangement joins TRBV4-3 to TRBJ1-3, with no clear D. V was cut by 0 bases and J by 0 bases, with 15 bases left in between. The germline V gene has CDR1 LGHNA and CDR2 YSLEER. This CDR3 is built from 18 residues. The CDR3: CASSQDFVDQLSGNTIYF. The CDR3, as DNA: TGCGCCAGCAGCCAAGATTTTGTAGACCAACTCTCTGGAAACACCATATATTTT.

This clonotype was recorded many times. The chain carries TRBV6-5 and TRBJ2-7; tentatively, D is TRBD1 (5 bases). CDR1 MNHEY and CDR2 SVGAGI come from the germline V gene. The CDR3 runs to 15 residues. The V end was cut by 0 bases, the J end by 0 bases, with 9 bases between. CDR3 amino acids: CASSYSTGGSYEQYF. CDR3 coding DNA: TGTGCCAGCAGTTACTCTACAGGTGGCTCCTACGAGCAGTACTTC.

This clonotype was detected only a few times. This chain uses TRBV6-2 or TRBV6-3 with TRBJ2-7; 10 bases line up with TRBD2. Germline trimming cut 7 bases from V and 6 bases from J; bases unmatched to any gene: 12. Germline CDR1 reads MNHEY; CDR2 reads SVGEGT. The CDR3 is 15 amino acids. The CDR3 nucleotides read TGTGCCAGCACCTACGGGCTAGCGGGAGCCCGCGAGCAGTACTTC. Its protein product is CASTYGLAGAREQYF.

This clonotype was seen ten or more times. V usage is TRBV7-9 and J usage is TRBJ1-1, with 8 bases fitting TRBD1. Germline V gene sequence: CDR1 SEHNR, CDR2 FQNEAQ (reference sequence). This CDR3 spans 14 amino acids. The ends lost 7 bases at V and 3 bases at J; junction bases unmatched: 7. In nucleotides, the CDR3 is TGTGCCAGCAAAACACAGGGGGACGACACTGAAGCTTTCTTT. Protein sequence: CASKTQGDDTEAFF. Filled out from reference TRBV7-9 and TRBJ1-1, the complete variable domain reads DTGVSQNPRHKITKRGQNVTFRCDPISEHNRLYWYRQTLGQGPEFLTYFQNEAQLEKSRLLSDRFSAERPKGSFSTLEIQRTEQGDSAMYLCASKTQGDDTEAFFGQGTRLTVV.

At least ten counts were recorded for this clonotype. The chain recombines TRBV5-6 with TRBJ2-2; 8 bases line up with TRBD2. With V trimmed by 2 bases and J by 0 bases, 9 bases remained unmatched. CDR1 and CDR2 from the germline V gene are SGHDT and YYEEEE. This CDR3 has 18 amino acids. This CDR3 reads CASSFFSPGLANTGELFF. CDR3 nucleotide sequence: TGTGCCAGCAGCTTTTTTTCCCCGGGACTAGCGAACACCGGGGAGCTGTTTTTT.

The V call is TRBV20-1, the J call TRBJ1-1, with unresolved D. Trimming shortened V by 1 base and J by 0 bases, and 12 bases separated the two germline ends. CDR1 is DFQATT, CDR2 SNEGSKA, per germline (reference sequence). The CDR3 length is 15 residues. The CDR3 nucleotides are TGCAGTGCTAGAGCCCCAGGCTTAATGAACACTGAAGCTTTCTTT. Amino acid sequence: CSARAPGLMNTEAFF.

At least ten counts were recorded for this clonotype. This chain uses TRBV7-2 with TRBJ2-7; no reliable D call. Germline CDR1 and CDR2: SGHTA and FQGNSA. V was cut by 3 bases and J by 0 bases, with 3 bases left in between. There are 12 residues in the CDR3. The CDR3 loop reads CASSFSSYEQYF. Here the CDR3 DNA reads TGTGCCAGCAGCTTTAGCTCCTACGAGCAGTACTTC.

V gene TRBV10-3 combines with J gene TRBJ1-1, with 7 bases lining up with TRBD1. Germline trimming cut 6 bases from V and 6 bases from J; bases unmatched to any gene: 10. CDR1 and CDR2 (germline): ENHRY, SYGVKD. The CDR3 runs 14 residues. The CDR3 DNA sequence: TGTGCCATCAGCAACACAGGGGCCGGCGCTGAAGCTTTCTTT. This translates into CAISNTGAGAEAFF.

The CDR3 is CASSSGTGSYNEQFF. Written as DNA, the CDR3 is TGTGCCAGCAGTTCCGGGACAGGGTCCTACAATGAGCAGTTCTTC. This chain joins TRBV2 and TRBJ2-1; 9 nucleotides line up with TRBD1. The V and J ends lost 5 bases and 1 base, in that order; junction bases with no gene match: 3. The CDR3 has 15 residues. CDR1 SNHLY and CDR2 FYNNEI come from the germline V gene.